This TCR beta chain came from a study of identical twins. There are 14 residues in the CDR3. Germline CDR1 is MNHEY and CDR2 is SMNVEV (reference sequence). Trimming stripped 6 bases from V and 5 bases from J, with 16 bases between. TCRdb analysed the 5' RACE reads with MiXCR anew, one entry per CDR3 protein. The sample has some 760,000 distinct CDR3 sequences; 15% to 20% are singletons. These data were likewise used in another study, on T cells expressing NK-cell markers. That study reports: Researchers got TCR beta repertoires out of sorted CD3+CD56+NKG2C+, CD3+CD56+NKG2C- and CD3+CD56-NKG2C+ T cells. For six donors, the dominant NKG2C+ clonotypes made up roughly 1.0-8% of their CD8+ T cells. In a few donors, dominant clonotypes made up roughly 28.3-65% of CD3+CD56-NKG2C+ cells.

Specimen: PBMCs. This sequence originates from a woman between 18 and 29 years old in good health. The rearrangement uses TRBV27 and TRBJ1-1; tentative D call: TRBD1 (6 bases). The CDR3 is CASRRGGGGTEAFF. As DNA, the CDR3 is TGTGCCAGCAGGAGGGGGGGCGGGGGGACTGAAGCTTTCTTT.